The 8 T cell receptor beta chains in this list originate from one sample, sequenced in a study of spatial heterogeneity in lung cancer. As to time point: blood at routine non-recurrence follow-up after resection. Whole RNA from tumor, nontumor lung or frozen PBMC was sequenced unsorted. A single record per CDR3 protein comes from TCRdb applying MiXCR to the 5' RACE reads. The sample records around 110,000 distinct CDR3 sequences, 9.5% to 15% being singletons. The sequencing used PBMCs, collected at follow-up. The receptor set was obtained from a male donor with early-stage non-small cell lung cancer.

The genes are TRBV6-5 and TRBJ1-3, with D possibly TRBD1 on 5 matching bases. Germline lookup yields CDR1 MNHEY and CDR2 SVGAGI. Trimming shortened V by 6 bases and J by 4 bases, and 10 bases separated the two germline ends. CDR3 length: 13 amino acids. CDR3 sequence (DNA): TGTGCCAGCAGGCGGGGCGAGGGAAACACCATATATTTT. It encodes CASRRGEGNTIYF.

The genes are TRBV5-7 and TRBJ1-3; D unresolved. TRBV5-7 qualifies as an ORF whose function is uncertain. The length of the CDR3 is 15 residues. V lost 1 base, J lost 0 bases, and 8 bases lay in between. CDR3 nucleotides: TGTGCCAGCAGCTTGAGGCGGCTCTCTGGAAACACCATATATTTT. Translated, it gives CASSLRRLSGNTIYF.

This clonotype appeared many times. V and J are TRBV7-2 and TRBJ2-1, with D perhaps TRBD2 (5 bases). Germline V gene sequence: CDR1 SGHTA, CDR2 FQGNSA. The length of the CDR3 is 15 residues. Trimming removed 1 base from V and 5 bases from J, with 12 bases in between. The CDR3 bases are TGTGCCAGCAGCTTAGTACTCGAGCGGAACAATGAGCAGTTCTTC. This encodes CASSLVLERNNEQFF.

The chain combines TRBV12-3 or TRBV12-4 with TRBJ1-1; no firm D call. CDR3 length: 13 amino acids. V shed 6 bases and J shed 0 bases, with 8 bases lying between them. CDR3 residues: CASSQSVNTEAFF. CDR3 nucleotides: TGTGCCAGCAGCCAGTCGGTGAACACTGAAGCTTTCTTT.

This clonotype has only one observation. The V and J genes are TRBV24-1 and TRBJ1-1; 9 positions agree with TRBD1. J gave up 6 bases and V 7 bases, and 8 bases lay outside the gene matches. Germline V lookup: CDR1 KGHDR, CDR2 SFDVKD. The CDR3 is 14 amino acids. The CDR3 spells CATRKTGGLSEAFF. The DNA of the CDR3 is TGTGCCACCAGGAAGACAGGGGGACTCTCTGAAGCTTTCTTT.

The chain has TRBV5-1 and TRBJ2-3; D is tentatively TRBD1 or TRBD2 (6 bases each). Trimming shortened V by 0 bases and J by 0 bases, and 14 bases separated the two germline ends. Germline CDR1 and CDR2: SGHRS and YFSETQ. This CDR3 comprises 17 residues. CDR3 in DNA: TGCGCCAGCAGCTTGGCTTTGGGGGGCCGTAGCACAGATACGCAGTATTTT. It yields the protein CASSLALGGRSTDTQYF.

This clonotype was seen repeatedly, ten times or more. The chain carries TRBV27 and TRBJ2-5; D is unresolved. The germline CDR1 and CDR2 sequences are MNHEY and SMNVEV (reference sequence). CDR3 length equals 13 residues. V lost 6 bases and J 2 bases, leaving 10 bases between the germline ends. This CDR3 reads CASRTRVQETQYF. The CDR3, as DNA: TGTGCCAGCAGGACGAGAGTTCAAGAGACCCAGTACTTC.

The table lists this clonotype with a few counts. J is TRBJ1-1 and V is TRBV7-8, with D maybe TRBD1 (6 bases). V was pared by 1 base and J by 5 bases, with 14 bases between. Germline CDR1 and CDR2: SGHVS and FQNEAQ. CDR3 size: 15 residues. CDR3 residues: CASSLVRGRGTEAFF. DNA for the CDR3: TGTGCCAGCAGCTTAGTGCGGGGGCGAGGTACTGAAGCTTTCTTT.